One and the same sample provided the 20 T cell receptor beta chains below, sequenced in a study of cytomegalovirus exposure and HLA in healthy donors. Both 60 Vbeta primers and 13 Jbeta primers went into the PCR. Sequencing used immunoSEQ multiplex PCR; TCRdb keeps in-frame clones, though not all of them. The sample holds some 51,000 clones, roughly 77% seen once. The sample comprised PBMCs. The receptor set was obtained from a female donor in good health and CMV-seronegative.

The rearrangement links TRBV5-4 to TRBJ2-5; the match to TRBD1 covers 10 bases. The CDR3 sequence is 17 residues long. Looked up from germline, CDR1 is SGHNT and CDR2 is YYREEE (reference sequence). V trimming: 6 bases; J trimming: 3 bases; junction bases outside the gene matches: 14. The CDR3: CASTPTGGVVPEETQYF. In nucleotides, the CDR3 is TGTGCCAGCACTCCGACAGGGGGCGTTGTCCCTGAAGAGACCCAGTACTTC.

This clone has more than one count but fewer than ten. CDR3 protein: CASSTEGSRASPLHF. The CDR3 DNA reads as TGTGCCAGCAGCACGGAGGGATCCCGGGCTTCACCCCTCCACTTT. The chain recombines TRBV5-4 with TRBJ1-6; D is undetermined. This CDR3 contains 15 residues. V dropped 4 bases and J dropped 9 bases, with 17 bases sitting between them. Germline-derived CDR1 and CDR2 are SGHNT and YYREEE (reference sequence).

V is TRBV5-1 and J is TRBJ2-7; TRBD2 might be the D (6 bases). This CDR3 has 14 amino acids. The germline V gene encodes CDR1 SGHRS and CDR2 YFSETQ. The V gene lost 4 bases and the J gene lost 3 bases, with 14 bases spanning the gap. The CDR3 sequence is CASSTGGFVYEQYF. CDR3 DNA sequence: TGCGCCAGCAGCACTGGAGGGTTCGTCTACGAGCAGTACTTC.

This rearrangement joins TRBV11-1 to TRBJ2-4, with D possibly TRBD2 on 5 matching bases. This CDR3 spans 13 amino acids. Germline V gene sequence: CDR1 SGHAT, CDR2 FQDESV (reference sequence). V shed 6 bases and J shed 9 bases, with 15 bases lying between them. CDR3 DNA: TGTGCCAGCAGTGCCGGACCCCGGGGCATTCAGTACTTC. Translated, it gives CASSAGPRGIQYF.

This clone was seen more than once but under ten times. CDR3 residues: CASSLATSGINGELFF. In DNA form, the CDR3 reads TGTGCCAGCAGCTTAGCGACTAGCGGGATAAACGGGGAGCTGTTTTTT. This chain connects TRBV7-6 to TRBJ2-2; 11 bases map to TRBD2. CDR3 length: 16 amino acids. V was clipped by 0 bases and J by 7 bases; unmatched bases: 4. Germline-derived CDR1 and CDR2 are SGHVS and FNYEAQ.

V and J are TRBV25-1 and TRBJ2-6, with D perhaps matching TRBD1 (6 bases). This CDR3 comprises 15 residues. The germline V gene encodes CDR1 MGHDK and CDR2 SYGVNS. Trimming removed 4 bases from V and 2 bases from J, with 9 bases in between. Written as DNA, the CDR3 is TGTGCCAGCAGTGGTACAGGGCCTGGGGCCAACGTCCTGACTTTC. As protein: CASSGTGPGANVLTF.

The chain links TRBV11-2 to TRBJ2-3; a weak D match, TRBD2 (6 bases). V lost 5 bases to trimming and J lost 7 bases, with 13 bases between them. CDR3 length: 13 residues. CDR1 is SGHAT and CDR2 is FQNNGV in the germline V gene. CDR3 in amino acids: CASSGGMGNTQYF. The CDR3 bases are TGTGCCAGCAGCGGGGGGATGGGGAATACGCAGTATTTT.

This chain joins TRBV7-9 and TRBJ1-1; maybe TRBD1 (6 bases). This CDR3 region has 15 residues. Germline CDR1 SEHNR, CDR2 FQNEAQ (reference sequence). Between the trimmed V and J ends, which lost 3 bases and 1 base, there was a span of 12 bases. This chain's CDR3 is CASSFITGPNTEAFF. The CDR3 region has the DNA TGTGCCAGCAGCTTTATAACAGGGCCGAACACTGAAGCTTTCTTT. Variable domain in full (rest from reference TRBV7-9 and TRBJ1-1): DTGVSQNPRHKITKRGQNVTFRCDPISEHNRLYWYRQTLGQGPEFLTYFQNEAQLEKSRLLSDRFSAERPKGSFSTLEIQRTEQGDSAMYLCASSFITGPNTEAFFGQGTRLTVV.

The sample holds one count of this clone. The gene calls are TRBV7-3 and TRBJ2-3; tentatively, D is TRBD2 (6 bases). The CDR3 consists of 16 residues. Germline CDR1 SGHTA, CDR2 FQGTGA. V lost 5 bases and J lost 2, with 17 bases in between. The CDR3 nucleotides are TGTGCCAGCAGCCCGTTCGGGACTCCGGACACAGATACGCAGTATTTT. Its protein is CASSPFGTPDTDTQYF.

The V gene is TRBV9, the J gene TRBJ2-7; 9 positions match TRBD1. Germline CDR1 SGDLS, CDR2 YYNGEE. The CDR3 has 15 amino acids. J lost 3 bases, V lost 0 bases, and 4 bases had no gene match. CDR3 residues: CASSVGTGEYYEQYF. In nucleotides, the CDR3 is TGTGCCAGCAGCGTAGGGACAGGGGAATACTACGAGCAGTACTTC.

The gene calls are TRBV6-1 and TRBJ2-1, with D maybe TRBD2 (6 bases). The CDR3 is made up of 15 amino acids. Germline CDR1 and CDR2: MNHNS and SASEGT. With 8 bases removed from V and 4 bases from J, the gap between germline ends came to 18 bases. DNA for the CDR3: TGTGCCAGCGGGACCGGGGAGGCCCTTTACAATGAGCAGTTCTTC. Its protein product is CASGTGEALYNEQFF.

This sequence joins TRBV9 and TRBJ2-1, with 12 positions matching TRBD2. This CDR3 has 15 residues. The V segment lost 1 base and the J segment 5 bases; nucleotides outside the gene matches: 1. Germline CDR1 SGDLS, CDR2 YYNGEE. In nucleotides, the CDR3 is TGTGCCAGCAGCGTAAGGACTAGCGGGGACAATGAGCAGTTCTTC. Its protein is CASSVRTSGDNEQFF.

This clone was seen more than once but under ten times. The chain employs TRBV6-1 and TRBJ2-1; the match to TRBD2 covers 9 bases. CDR1 and CDR2 (germline): MNHNS, SASEGT. This CDR3 comprises 14 residues. With V trimmed by 8 bases and J by 2 bases, 4 bases remained unmatched. This CDR3 is CASGTSPTYNEQFF. The CDR3 nucleotides are TGTGCCAGCGGGACTAGCCCAACCTACAATGAGCAGTTCTTC.

The chain links TRBV27 to TRBJ2-1; 9 positions agree with TRBD1. With 5 bases clipped from V and 2 bases from J, the junction kept 10 bases outside the gene matches. Germline-derived CDR1 and CDR2 are MNHEY and SMNVEV (reference sequence). The CDR3 loop spans 17 amino acids. The CDR3 here is CASSPQGQGFTYNEQFF. The CDR3 DNA sequence: TGTGCCAGCAGTCCCCAAGGACAGGGGTTCACCTACAATGAGCAGTTCTTC.

V and J are TRBV28 and TRBJ2-6; possible D gene TRBD2, 5 bases. CDR3 length equals 16 residues. CDR1 MDHEN and CDR2 SYDVKM come from the germline V gene. V gave up 3 bases and J gave up 0 bases, with 9 bases separating them. The CDR3: CASSLGVVSGANVLTF. The CDR3 DNA follows: TGTGCCAGCAGTTTGGGAGTAGTCTCTGGGGCCAACGTCCTGACTTTC.

V gene TRBV5-8 combines with J gene TRBJ2-1; 12 bases agree with TRBD2. The CDR3 sequence is 14 residues long. Germline V gene lookup returns CDR1 SGHTS and CDR2 YDEGEE. Losses at the gene ends were 3 bases for V and 10 bases for J; bases not matched to a gene: 5. The CDR3 DNA reads TGTGCCAGCAGCTCCGGACTAGCGGGGCCCGAGCAGTTCTTC. This translates into CASSSGLAGPEQFF.

This chain links TRBV19 with TRBJ2-1; TRBD1 is a possible D gene (5 bases). Germline CDR1 is LNHDA and CDR2 is SQIVND (reference sequence). V was trimmed by 3 bases and J by 6 bases, leaving 15 bases between them. This CDR3 has 15 amino acids. CDR3 protein: CASSMGQGYSNEQFF. The CDR3 DNA reads TGTGCCAGTAGTATGGGTCAGGGATATAGCAATGAGCAGTTCTTC.

V is TRBV28 and J is TRBJ1-2, with 9 bases that match TRBD1. The germline V gene has CDR1 MDHEN and CDR2 SYDVKM. V lost 3 bases and J lost 8; bases outside the gene matches: 16. This CDR3 is built from 17 residues. CDR3 coding DNA: TGTGCCAGCAGTTTCTTCCCGAACAGGGGGCACTCGGTCGGCTACACCTTC. Residues: CASSFFPNRGHSVGYTF.

V usage is TRBV7-9 and J usage is TRBJ1-1, with 7 positions matching TRBD1. This CDR3 is 14 amino acids long. Losses at the gene ends were 6 bases for V and 2 bases for J; bases not matched to a gene: 6. The V gene's germline CDR1 is SEHNR and CDR2 FQNEAQ (reference sequence). CDR3 nucleotide sequence: TGTGCCAGCAGGGGACAGTCGATTAACACTGAAGCTTTCTTT. This sequence encodes CASRGQSINTEAFF.

The J gene is TRBJ2-5, the V gene TRBV5-6; maybe TRBD2 (7 bases). Germline CDR1 SGHDT, CDR2 YYEEEE. CDR3 length: 18 residues. Trimming took off 3 bases at V and 4 bases at J, with 25 bases between the two ends. CDR3 region: CASSSPPLGGGFVETQYF. Here the CDR3 DNA reads TGTGCCAGCAGCTCCCCCCCCCTAGGGGGAGGGTTCGTAGAGACCCAGTACTTC. The whole variable domain, filled in from reference TRBV5-6 and TRBJ2-5, reads DAGVTQSPTHLIKTRGQQVTLRCSPKSGHDTVSWYQQALGQGPQFIFQYYEEEERQRGNFPDRFSGHQFPNYSSELNVNALLLGDSALYLCASSSPPLGGGFVETQYFGPGTRLLVL.